These T cell receptor beta chains were read from a single sample in a study of CD8 T cells in Susac syndrome. In TCRdb, the immunoSEQ multiplex PCR reads were re-called with MiXCR into one record per CDR3 protein. The data contain about 60,000 distinct CDR3 sequences, approximately 96% of them seen just once; the ten biggest clones take up about 0.6%. What was sequenced was CD8+ T cells from PBMCs. The source is a human donor with multiple sclerosis. CDR3s include the opening cysteine and the closing phenylalanine or tryptophan. The order of the fields is clone size, D gene, J gene, V gene, CDR3 protein, CDR3 DNA. The D gene is left open where the match is weak. Clone sizes are given selectively: once, few, many, or a class where the clone is expanded.

clone size: .; D gene: TRBD1; J gene: TRBJ2-1; V gene: TRBV4-3; CDR3 protein: CASSPGDRGYEQFF; CDR3 DNA: TGCGCCAGCAGCCCCGGGGACAGGGGTTATGAGCAGTTCTTC
clone size: .; D gene: .; J gene: TRBJ1-1; V gene: TRBV12-3/TRBV12-4; CDR3 protein: CASSKQGNTEAFF; CDR3 DNA: TGTGCCAGCAGCAAACAGGGGAACACTGAAGCTTTCTTT
clone size: .; D gene: .; J gene: TRBJ2-7; V gene: TRBV7-8; CDR3 protein: CASSSRTGGRDEQYF; CDR3 DNA: TGTGCCAGCAGTTCCAGGACTGGGGGAAGGGACGAGCAGTACTTC
clone size: .; D gene: .; J gene: TRBJ2-1; V gene: TRBV5-4; CDR3 protein: CASSFWFINEQFF; CDR3 DNA: TGTGCCAGCAGCTTTTGGTTTATCAATGAGCAGTTCTTC
clone size: .; D gene: TRBD2; J gene: TRBJ2-3; V gene: TRBV28; CDR3 protein: CASSYLAGVDTQYF; CDR3 DNA: TGTGCCAGCAGTTACCTAGCGGGAGTTGACACGCAGTATTTT
clone size: .; D gene: TRBD2; J gene: TRBJ2-2; V gene: TRBV30; CDR3 protein: CAWLGLAGPAGAGELFF; CDR3 DNA: TGTGCCTGGCTTGGACTAGCGGGGCCTGCGGGCGCCGGGGAGCTGTTTTTT
clone size: .; D gene: .; J gene: TRBJ2-1; V gene: TRBV19; CDR3 protein: CASGRGVGYNEQFF; CDR3 DNA: TGTGCCAGTGGCAGGGGGGTAGGGTACAATGAGCAGTTCTTC
clone size: .; D gene: TRBD1; J gene: TRBJ2-7; V gene: TRBV20-1; CDR3 protein: CSANAPDRESYEQYF; CDR3 DNA: TGCAGTGCGAACGCCCCGGACAGGGAGTCCTACGAGCAGTACTTC
clone size: .; D gene: .; J gene: TRBJ2-1; V gene: TRBV29-1; CDR3 protein: CSGGGHEQFF; CDR3 DNA: TGCAGCGGGGGGGGCCACGAGCAGTTCTTC
clone size: .; D gene: .; J gene: TRBJ1-1; V gene: TRBV20-1; CDR3 protein: CSAPEQGTNTEAFF; CDR3 DNA: TGCAGTGCGCCAGAACAGGGTACGAACACTGAAGCTTTCTTT
clone size: .; D gene: .; J gene: TRBJ2-7; V gene: TRBV11-2; CDR3 protein: CASSPATYEQYF; CDR3 DNA: TGTGCCAGCAGCCCGGCCACCTACGAGCAGTACTTC
clone size: .; D gene: .; J gene: TRBJ2-3; V gene: TRBV7-9; CDR3 protein: CASSPGTLDTQYF; CDR3 DNA: TGTGCCAGCAGTCCCGGGACCTTAGATACGCAGTATTTT
clone size: .; D gene: .; J gene: TRBJ2-4; V gene: TRBV27; CDR3 protein: CASSSAGPLNIQYF; CDR3 DNA: TGTGCCAGCAGTTCCGCGGGCCCGTTAAACATTCAGTACTTC
clone size: .; D gene: TRBD1; J gene: TRBJ2-7; V gene: TRBV4-1; CDR3 protein: CASSQIENPGQSSYEQYF; CDR3 DNA: TGCGCCAGCAGCCAAATAGAAAATCCGGGACAGAGCTCCTACGAGCAGTACTTC
clone size: .; D gene: TRBD2; J gene: TRBJ2-3; V gene: TRBV7-9; CDR3 protein: CASSPWGRVGTDTQYF; CDR3 DNA: TGTGCCAGCTCCCCATGGGGGAGGGTCGGCACAGATACGCAGTATTTT
clone size: .; D gene: TRBD2; J gene: TRBJ2-3; V gene: TRBV28; CDR3 protein: CASSPIWAGDTDTQYF; CDR3 DNA: TGTGCCAGCAGTCCGATCTGGGCGGGAGACACAGATACGCAGTATTTT
clone size: .; D gene: TRBD1; J gene: TRBJ1-5; V gene: TRBV27; CDR3 protein: CASSYRGIQPQHF; CDR3 DNA: TGTGCCAGCAGTTACAGGGGGATTCAGCCCCAGCATTTT
clone size: .; D gene: TRBD1; J gene: TRBJ1-5; V gene: TRBV5-6; CDR3 protein: CASSIFGTGIGNQPQHF; CDR3 DNA: TGTGCCAGCAGCATATTCGGGACAGGGATTGGGAATCAGCCCCAGCATTTT
clone size: .; D gene: .; J gene: TRBJ1-1; V gene: TRBV13; CDR3 protein: CASSMNTEAFF; CDR3 DNA: TGTGCCAGCAGTATGAACACTGAAGCTTTCTTT
clone size: .; D gene: TRBD1; J gene: TRBJ2-5; V gene: TRBV13; CDR3 protein: CASSRDRQETQYF; CDR3 DNA: TGTGCCAGCAGCCGGGACAGACAAGAGACCCAGTACTTC
clone size: .; D gene: .; J gene: TRBJ1-5; V gene: TRBV12-3/TRBV12-4; CDR3 protein: CASSPRGDQPQHF; CDR3 DNA: TGTGCCAGCAGCCCTAGGGGGGATCAGCCCCAGCATTTT
clone size: .; D gene: TRBD1; J gene: TRBJ1-1; V gene: TRBV15; CDR3 protein: CATSREGTVNTEAFF; CDR3 DNA: TGTGCCACCAGCAGAGAAGGGACAGTGAACACTGAAGCTTTCTTT
clone size: .; D gene: .; J gene: TRBJ1-5; V gene: TRBV24-1; CDR3 protein: CATSDSTRQGNQPQHF; CDR3 DNA: TGTGCCACCAGTGATTCCACCCGACAGGGCAATCAGCCCCAGCATTTT
clone size: once; D gene: .; J gene: TRBJ2-1; V gene: TRBV29-1; CDR3 protein: CSVEYRERTYNEQFF; CDR3 DNA: TGCAGCGTTGAATATAGGGAAAGGACCTACAATGAGCAGTTCTTC
clone size: .; D gene: TRBD2; J gene: TRBJ2-7; V gene: TRBV20-1; CDR3 protein: CSASRPGTSGTYEQYF; CDR3 DNA: TGCAGTGCTAGCCGACCCGGGACTAGCGGGACCTACGAGCAGTACTTC
clone size: .; D gene: .; J gene: TRBJ2-5; V gene: TRBV29-1; CDR3 protein: CSVLGLTGLETQYF; CDR3 DNA: TGCAGCGTTCTGGGACTCACGGGGTTAGAGACCCAGTACTTC
clone size: once; D gene: TRBD1; J gene: TRBJ2-7; V gene: TRBV15; CDR3 protein: CATTTGVLIHEQYF; CDR3 DNA: TGTGCCACCACCACAGGGGTGTTGATCCACGAGCAGTACTTC
clone size: .; D gene: TRBD2; J gene: TRBJ2-1; V gene: TRBV6-5; CDR3 protein: CASSPPGGALFF; CDR3 DNA: TGTGCCAGCAGTCCCCCGGGAGGGGCCTTGTTCTTC
clone size: .; D gene: TRBD1; J gene: TRBJ2-2; V gene: TRBV24-1; CDR3 protein: CATSDVQGATGELFF; CDR3 DNA: TGTGCCACCAGTGATGTCCAGGGGGCCACCGGGGAGCTGTTTTTT
clone size: .; D gene: .; J gene: TRBJ1-6; V gene: TRBV12-3/TRBV12-4; CDR3 protein: CASSLRTLDSPLHF; CDR3 DNA: TGTGCCAGCAGTCTCCGGACTCTGGATTCACCCCTCCACTTT
clone size: once; D gene: .; J gene: TRBJ2-7; V gene: TRBV13; CDR3 protein: CASSPNPKGYEQYF; CDR3 DNA: TGTGCCAGCAGCCCCAACCCTAAGGGCTACGAGCAGTACTTC
clone size: .; D gene: .; J gene: TRBJ2-7; V gene: TRBV9; CDR3 protein: CASSLAGTAYEQYF; CDR3 DNA: TGTGCCAGCAGCTTAGCGGGGACAGCGTACGAGCAGTACTTC
clone size: .; D gene: .; J gene: TRBJ2-2; V gene: TRBV5-6; CDR3 protein: CASSLETGELFF; CDR3 DNA: TGTGCCAGCAGCTTGGAGACCGGGGAGCTGTTTTTT
clone size: .; D gene: .; J gene: TRBJ2-1; V gene: TRBV19; CDR3 protein: CASSIGELNEQFF; CDR3 DNA: TGTGCCAGTAGTATCGGGGAACTAAATGAGCAGTTCTTC
clone size: .; D gene: .; J gene: TRBJ2-2; V gene: TRBV13; CDR3 protein: CASSLENTGELFF; CDR3 DNA: TGTGCCAGCAGCCTCGAAAACACCGGGGAGCTGTTTTTT
clone size: .; D gene: .; J gene: TRBJ1-1; V gene: TRBV6-4; CDR3 protein: CASSPTGVQNTEAFF; CDR3 DNA: TGTGCCAGCAGTCCGACAGGCGTCCAGAACACTGAAGCTTTCTTT
clone size: .; D gene: TRBD1; J gene: TRBJ2-5; V gene: TRBV11-2; CDR3 protein: CASSETGTGEETQYF; CDR3 DNA: TGTGCCAGCAGCGAGACCGGGACAGGCGAAGAGACCCAGTACTTC
clone size: .; D gene: TRBD2; J gene: TRBJ2-7; V gene: TRBV6-5; CDR3 protein: CASRQTSGESYEQYF; CDR3 DNA: TGTGCCAGCAGACAGACTAGCGGGGAGTCCTACGAGCAGTACTTC
clone size: .; D gene: TRBD1; J gene: TRBJ1-1; V gene: TRBV27; CDR3 protein: CASSLDRGMTEAFF; CDR3 DNA: TGTGCCAGCAGTTTAGACAGGGGGATGACTGAAGCTTTCTTT
clone size: .; D gene: .; J gene: TRBJ2-1; V gene: TRBV9; CDR3 protein: CASSAPPDAYNEQFF; CDR3 DNA: TGTGCCAGCAGCGCCCCCCCGGACGCCTACAATGAGCAGTTCTTC
clone size: once; D gene: .; J gene: TRBJ1-1; V gene: TRBV28; CDR3 protein: CASRNADGLNTEAFF; CDR3 DNA: TGTGCCAGCAGAAACGCGGACGGCCTGAACACTGAAGCTTTCTTT
clone size: .; D gene: .; J gene: TRBJ2-6; V gene: TRBV28; CDR3 protein: CASSFWLSGANVLTF; CDR3 DNA: TGTGCCAGCAGTTTTTGGCTCTCTGGGGCCAACGTCCTGACTTTC
clone size: .; D gene: TRBD1; J gene: TRBJ2-7; V gene: TRBV18; CDR3 protein: CASSEGQSGREQYF; CDR3 DNA: TGTGCCAGCTCAGAGGGACAGAGCGGACGCGAGCAGTACTTC
clone size: .; D gene: .; J gene: TRBJ2-7; V gene: TRBV15; CDR3 protein: CATSSTGNEQYF; CDR3 DNA: TGTGCCACCAGCAGCACAGGTAACGAGCAGTACTTC
clone size: .; D gene: .; J gene: TRBJ2-7; V gene: TRBV7-9; CDR3 protein: CASSFPHFEQYF; CDR3 DNA: TGTGCCAGCAGCTTCCCGCATTTCGAGCAGTACTTC
clone size: .; D gene: .; J gene: TRBJ2-5; V gene: TRBV29-1; CDR3 protein: CSVHGLLGQETQYF; CDR3 DNA: TGCAGCGTTCACGGACTGCTGGGGCAAGAGACCCAGTACTTC
clone size: .; D gene: TRBD2; J gene: TRBJ2-7; V gene: TRBV20-1; CDR3 protein: CSATGTSGGAYEQYF; CDR3 DNA: TGCAGTGCTACAGGGACTAGCGGGGGGGCCTACGAGCAGTACTTC
clone size: once; D gene: .; J gene: TRBJ1-2; V gene: TRBV21-1; CDR3 protein: CASSKAPGTDYGYTF; CDR3 DNA: TGTGCCAGCAGCAAAGCCCCGGGGACAGATTATGGCTACACCTTC
clone size: once; D gene: .; J gene: TRBJ1-1; V gene: TRBV4-3; CDR3 protein: CASSPSVGRTEAFF; CDR3 DNA: TGCGCCAGCAGCCCTAGTGTTGGGAGGACTGAAGCTTTCTTT
clone size: .; D gene: TRBD2; J gene: TRBJ2-1; V gene: TRBV4-1; CDR3 protein: CASSPFPTSGSIDEQFF; CDR3 DNA: TGCGCCAGCAGCCCCTTTCCAACTAGCGGGAGTATAGATGAGCAGTTCTTC
clone size: medium-sized; D gene: TRBD1; J gene: TRBJ1-1; V gene: TRBV30; CDR3 protein: CAWIRQGGTEAFF; CDR3 DNA: TGTGCCTGGATTAGGCAGGGGGGCACTGAAGCTTTCTTT
clone size: .; D gene: .; J gene: TRBJ2-3; V gene: TRBV7-9; CDR3 protein: CASSFQSPSDTQYF; CDR3 DNA: TGTGCCAGCAGCTTCCAGTCCCCGTCGGATACGCAGTATTTT
clone size: .; D gene: .; J gene: TRBJ1-4; V gene: TRBV28; CDR3 protein: CASSGTTNEKLFF; CDR3 DNA: TGTGCCTCCTCAGGAACAACTAATGAAAAACTGTTTTTT
clone size: .; D gene: .; J gene: TRBJ2-7; V gene: TRBV29-1; CDR3 protein: CSVEASAYEQYF; CDR3 DNA: TGCAGCGTTGAGGCAAGCGCCTACGAGCAGTACTTC
clone size: .; D gene: .; J gene: TRBJ2-2; V gene: TRBV29-1; CDR3 protein: CSVANTGELFF; CDR3 DNA: TGCAGCGTTGCGAACACCGGGGAGCTGTTTTTT
clone size: .; D gene: .; J gene: TRBJ2-3; V gene: TRBV12-3/TRBV12-4; CDR3 protein: CASSFARTDTQYF; CDR3 DNA: TGTGCCAGCAGTTTCGCCCGAACAGATACGCAGTATTTT
clone size: .; D gene: .; J gene: TRBJ2-7; V gene: TRBV13; CDR3 protein: CASSLGTETSYEQYF; CDR3 DNA: TGTGCCAGCAGCCTGGGGACGGAGACCTCCTACGAGCAGTACTTC
clone size: .; D gene: .; J gene: TRBJ1-2; V gene: TRBV7-9; CDR3 protein: CASSLVLDGYGYTF; CDR3 DNA: TGTGCCAGCAGCTTAGTATTGGACGGATATGGCTACACCTTC